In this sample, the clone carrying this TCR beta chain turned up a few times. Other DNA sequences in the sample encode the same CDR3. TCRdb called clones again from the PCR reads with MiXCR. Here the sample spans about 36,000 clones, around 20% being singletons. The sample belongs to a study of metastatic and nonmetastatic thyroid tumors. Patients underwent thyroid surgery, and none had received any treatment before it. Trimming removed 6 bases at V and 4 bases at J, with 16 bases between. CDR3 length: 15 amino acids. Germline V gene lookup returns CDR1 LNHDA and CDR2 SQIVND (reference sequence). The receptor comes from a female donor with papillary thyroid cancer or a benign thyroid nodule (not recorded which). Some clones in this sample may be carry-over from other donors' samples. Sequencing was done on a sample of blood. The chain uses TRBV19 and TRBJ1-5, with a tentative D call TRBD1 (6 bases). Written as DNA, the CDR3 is TGTGCCAGTAGCATGGCTGGACAGTTAAATCAGCCCCAGCATTTT. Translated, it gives CASSMAGQLNQPQHF. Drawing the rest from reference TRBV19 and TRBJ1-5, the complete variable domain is DGGITQSPKYLFRKEGQNVTLSCEQNLNHDAMYWYRQDPGQGLRLIYYSQIVNDFQKGDIAEGYSVSREKKESFPLTVTSAQKNPTAFYLCASSMAGQLNQPQHFGDGTRLSIL.